This T cell receptor beta chain was identified in a study of blood T cells in healthy people across ages. Study information: About one barcoded beta molecule per two T cells was the capture yield of template switching. Study-wide findings and caveats: Roughly linear age-related decline in beta diversity appeared, significant by age around 40.

At least ten counts were recorded for this clonotype. Its antigen is not identified. Trimming shortened V by 7 bases and J by 5 bases, and 10 bases separated the two germline ends. The CDR3 runs 11 residues. CDR1 and CDR2 (germline): SQVTM, ANQGSEA. A second roughly 7 to 12 cycle PCR used barcoded and J-beta primers. Each cDNA was tagged by a template-switch adaptor containing 12 random nucleotides. TCRdb ran MiXCR on the 5' RACE reads and lists one entry per CDR3 protein. This table has roughly 1,500,000 distinct CDR3 sequences, 40% to 50% appearing once. Every donor provided approximately 10 milliliters of peripheral blood.

This clonotype was sampled from a woman between 18 and 30 years old in good health. The chain recombines TRBV29-1 with TRBJ2-3; D unclear. Source material: blood. The chain's CDR3 is CSALKGDTQYF. DNA of the CDR3: TGCAGCGCCCTTAAGGGAGATACGCAGTATTTT.